The 3 T cell receptor beta chains below come from one sample, sequenced in a study of T-cell memory formation after mild COVID-19. TCRdb used MiXCR to reprocess the 5' RACE reads, holding one entry per CDR3 protein. The sample yields some 340,000 distinct CDR3 sequences, roughly 13% seen once. Sequencing was done on a sample of PBMCs or a T cell subset sorted from them (not recorded which). The receptor source for this set is a man younger than 35 who had mild COVID-19 (a few samples of this study predate the infection). Cell type and time point are not known.

Only a few counts were recorded for this clonotype. J is TRBJ2-3 and V is TRBV11-2; D may be TRBD2 (5 bases). The CDR3 is 15 residues long. V was cut by 2 bases and J by 2 bases, with 11 bases left in between. Germline V gene data show CDR1 as SGHAT and CDR2 as FQNNGV. The CDR3 bases are TGTGCCAGCAGCTTATGGACTCGTTTCACAGATACGCAGTATTTT. It encodes CASSLWTRFTDTQYF.

The sample holds many counts of this clonotype. V and J are TRBV7-8 and TRBJ2-1; D gene ambiguous. CDR1 is SGHVS, CDR2 FQNEAQ, per germline. V was clipped by 3 bases and J by 5 bases, with 17 bases between them. This CDR3 has 16 residues. CDR3 in amino acids: CASSFYLGLVNNEQFF. CDR3 in DNA: TGTGCCAGCAGCTTTTATCTTGGGCTAGTGAACAATGAGCAGTTCTTC.

The V gene is TRBV7-8, the J gene TRBJ2-2, with 8 bases matching TRBD2. J gave up 7 bases and V 5 bases, and 15 bases lay outside the gene matches. Germline assignment: CDR1 SGHVS and CDR2 FQNEAQ. This CDR3 is 17 amino acids long. The CDR3 region is CASSLLGTGGPSGELFF. CDR3 nucleotide sequence: TGTGCCAGCAGCCTCTTGGGCACGGGGGGGCCCAGCGGGGAGCTGTTTTTT. Full variable domain (rest looked up from reference TRBV7-8 and TRBJ2-2): GAGVSQSPRYKVAKRGQDVALRCDPISGHVSLFWYQQALGQGPEFLTYFQNEAQLDKSGLPSDRFFAERPEGSVSTLKIQRTQQEDSAVYLCASSLLGTGGPSGELFFGEGSRLTVL.